The clone carrying this T cell receptor (beta chain) appeared once. The source of the sample is a study of blood T cells in healthy people across ages. Next came a second PCR, run for roughly 6 to 11 cycles, which used a sample-barcoded 5' primer along with a J-beta primer mix. TCRdb used MiXCR to reprocess the 5' RACE reads, holding one entry per CDR3 protein. The sample lists some 370,000 distinct CDR3 sequences, approximately 52% occurring once. CDR3 length: 15 residues. The V end was cut by 5 bases, the J end by 1 base, with 16 bases between. Germline lookup yields CDR1 SGHRS and CDR2 YFSETQ. The source material was blood. This TCR derives from a man aged 55 to 70 in good health. The genes are TRBV5-1 and TRBJ2-7; D might be TRBD2 (7 bases). The CDR3 DNA sequence: TGCGCCAGCAGGTGGGCCGGGGGGCCATCCTACGAGCAGTACTTC. It specifies CASRWAGGPSYEQYF. Based on the CDR3 plus reference TRBV5-1 and TRBJ2-7, the full variable domain is KAGVTQTPRYLIKTRGQQVTLSCSPISGHRSVSWYQQTPGQGLQFLFEYFSETQRNKGNFPGRFSGRQFSNSRSEMNVSTLELGDSALYLCASRWAGGPSYEQYFGPGTRLTVT.